Listed here is a single T cell receptor (beta chain). This record comes from a study of cytomegalovirus exposure and HLA in healthy donors. About the research overall: The 110 or so validation repertoires, a later analysis reported, used the same platform as the approximately 650 first-cohort repertoires.

The assay was immunoSEQ multiplex PCR, and TCRdb's table has in-frame clones only and misses some. There are 140,000 or so clones in the sample; 90% occur only once, and 6.2% lies in the top ten. The V end lost 5 bases, the J end lost 5 bases, and 18 bases lay between the germline ends. CDR1 is LNHDA, CDR2 SQIVND, per germline (reference sequence). The CDR3 is 15 residues long. Sequencing used PBMCs. This receptor was identified in a woman under 40 in good health and CMV-seropositive. The chain couples TRBV19 to TRBJ1-2; the D gene is possibly TRBD1 (5 bases). CDR3 sequence (DNA): TGTGCCAGTAGTGGATGGGATCTCAAGGGGTATGGCTACACCTTC. Translating gives CASSGWDLKGYGYTF.